This T cell receptor beta chain was sequenced in a study of Graves' ophthalmopathy and Graves' hyperthyroidism. Study at large: The term stable hyperthyroidism indicated an absence of ophthalmopathy within 18 months of follow-up. General observations from the study: Most expanded clonotypes from thyroid (those above 0.001 frequency) were also found in blood.

A word on this clonotype: Its target is unknown. At one end, the junction sequence differs from germline, possibly due to a read error.

The study recruited hyperthyroidism patients aged 18 to 65 who were newly diagnosed, under 2 months' duration. RNA transcripts provided the template for amplifying TCR beta CDR3 regions. Second-round multiplex PCR came after a first-round RT-PCR that employed HTBI primers. TCRdb re-called the multiplex PCR reads with MiXCR, one entry per CDR3 protein. The table lists around 1.1 million distinct CDR3 sequences, about two fifths of them singletons. This CDR3 has 15 amino acids. Germline CDR1 and CDR2: SGHRS and YFSETQ. The chain employs TRBV5-1 and TRBJ2-5, with 7 bases that match TRBD1. The material sequenced was peripheral blood or thyroid tissue (not recorded which). The receptor was derived from an adult man with Graves' hyperthyroidism. CDR3 nucleotides: TGTGCCAGCAGCTTGCTTGGCAGGGGGCAAGAGACCCAGTACTTC. Amino acid sequence: CASSLLGRGQETQYF.